A single sample is the source of the 4 T cell receptor beta chains below, sequenced in a study of control samples from healthy donors and cancer patients. Some clones are missing from TCRdb's copy, which holds only in-frame ones; the method was immunoSEQ multiplex PCR. The sample yields 130,000 or so clones, 94% seen once. Sequencing was done on a sample of blood. The receptor source for this set is a man in his forties in good health.

V and J are TRBV5-1 and TRBJ2-2; no firm D call. V lost 6 bases and J lost 1, with 10 bases in between. The CDR3 has 14 amino acids. From germline, CDR1 is SGHRS and CDR2 YFSETQ. The CDR3 DNA reads TGCGCCAGCAAACCCGTACAGAACACCGGGGAGCTGTTTTTT. Protein sequence: CASKPVQNTGELFF.

This rearrangement joins TRBV27 to TRBJ1-2, with TRBD1 matching over 8 bases. V was clipped by 6 bases and J by 4 bases; unmatched bases: 7. Germline loops: CDR1 MNHEY, CDR2 SMNVEV (reference sequence). The CDR3 covers 14 residues. The CDR3: CASRKPGGGYGYTF. The CDR3 region has the DNA TGTGCCAGCAGAAAGCCAGGGGGCGGCTATGGCTACACCTTC.

This chain uses TRBV19 with TRBJ1-1; D is uncertain. Germline loops: CDR1 LNHDA, CDR2 SQIVND (reference sequence). The CDR3 has 13 residues. Between the trimmed V and J ends, which lost 5 bases and 1 base, there was a span of 8 bases. The DNA of the CDR3 is TGTGCCAGTAGTGCCTCCGGGAACACTGAAGCTTTCTTT. Protein sequence: CASSASGNTEAFF. Full variable domain (remainder filled in from reference TRBV19 and TRBJ1-1): DGGITQSPKYLFRKEGQNVTLSCEQNLNHDAMYWYRQDPGQGLRLIYYSQIVNDFQKGDIAEGYSVSREKKESFPLTVTSAQKNPTAFYLCASSASGNTEAFFGQGTRLTVV.

This sequence joins TRBV4-3 and TRBJ1-3; a possible D gene is TRBD1 (5 bases). The CDR3 loop spans 16 amino acids. CDR1 and CDR2 (germline): LGHNA, YSLEER. Trimming stripped 0 bases from V and 2 bases from J, with 11 bases between. CDR3 in amino acids: CASSQDRGRAGNTIYF. The CDR3 DNA reads as TGCGCCAGCAGCCAAGATCGGGGCAGGGCTGGAAACACCATATATTTT.